One sample yielded the 17 T cell receptor beta chains listed below, sequenced in a study of beta chain features in type 1 diabetes. Expressed TCRB transcripts got sequenced, as all isolated RNA was reverse transcribed. Data came from immunoSEQ multiplex PCR; TCRdb stores just in-frame clones and leaves some out. The sample records hundreds of thousands of clones, approximately 28% being singletons. Sequenced: naive CD4+ T cells from blood. The receptor set was obtained from a young man in good health.

V is TRBV29-1 and J is TRBJ1-2, with D hard to call. This CDR3 has 12 amino acids. From germline, CDR1 is SQVTM and CDR2 ANQGSEA. V lost 2 bases to trimming and J lost 1 base, with 5 bases between them. CDR3 nucleotide sequence: TGCAGCGTTGAATGGGGTAACTATGGCTACACCTTC. It codes for CSVEWGNYGYTF.

This clone was recorded at least ten times. This CDR3 is also generated by other DNA sequences in the sample. V usage is TRBV29-1 and J usage is TRBJ2-6; D unresolved. The germline V gene encodes CDR1 SQVTM and CDR2 ANQGSEA. The CDR3 length is 12 residues. V was clipped by 6 bases and J by 0 bases, with 3 bases between them. CDR3 sequence reads: CSVNSGANVLTF. DNA for the CDR3: TGCAGCGTCAACTCTGGGGCCAACGTCCTGACTTTC.

V and J are TRBV15 and TRBJ2-1; 11 bases are a match to TRBD2. The CDR3 loop spans 15 amino acids. The V gene's germline CDR1 is LNHNV and CDR2 YYDKDF (reference sequence). J gave up 9 bases and V 0 bases, and 4 bases lay outside the gene matches. The CDR3 DNA is TGTGCCACCAGCAGAGACGGAGGGACTAGCGGTGAGCAGTTCTTC. Its protein is CATSRDGGTSGEQFF.

V usage is TRBV15 and J usage is TRBJ2-5; perhaps D is TRBD1 or TRBD2 (7 bases each). CDR3 length: 15 amino acids. In germline, CDR1 is LNHNV, CDR2 YYDKDF (reference sequence). V was pared by 5 bases and J by 2 bases, with 15 bases between. The CDR3 coding sequence is TGTGCCACCAGCCAGGGGGAGGGGAGGCAAGAGACCCAGTACTTC. The encoded protein is CATSQGEGRQETQYF.

The chain recombines TRBV9 with TRBJ2-5, with D tentatively TRBD2 (6 bases). The CDR3 is made up of 13 amino acids. Deletions cut 0 bases from V and 5 bases from J, with 8 bases between. Looked up from germline, CDR1 is SGDLS and CDR2 is YYNGEE. CDR3 bases: TGTGCCAGCAGCGTAGTCGGGAGTGAGACCCAGTACTTC. Translating gives CASSVVGSETQYF.

This clone was seen more than once but under ten times. The sample carries other DNA sequences with the same CDR3. The chain uses TRBV5-6 and TRBJ2-1; D may be TRBD1 or TRBD2 (5 bases each). This CDR3 comprises 14 residues. Trimming cost V 5 bases and J 3 bases, with 12 bases left between them. CDR1 is SGHDT and CDR2 is YYEEEE in the germline V gene. The CDR3 coding sequence is TGTGCCAGCAGTCCCGGGGCCGGCTACAATGAGCAGTTCTTC. It is translated as CASSPGAGYNEQFF.

This chain connects TRBV13 to TRBJ1-2, with 9 bases lining up with TRBD1. Germline lookup yields CDR1 PRHDT and CDR2 FYEKMQ (reference sequence). The CDR3 consists of 15 residues. After removal of 5 bases from V and 2 bases from J, the junction contained 6 bases not matched to a gene. CDR3 region: CASSQRTGVNYGYTF. In nucleotides, the CDR3 is TGTGCCAGCAGCCAGCGGACAGGGGTGAACTATGGCTACACCTTC.

This chain uses TRBV9 with TRBJ2-1; 7 positions match TRBD1. CDR3 size: 14 residues. Looked up from germline, CDR1 is SGDLS and CDR2 is YYNGEE. V dropped 2 bases and J dropped 5; count of bases not matched to a gene: 4. The CDR3 protein is CASSVGQPDNEQFF. DNA for the CDR3: TGTGCCAGCAGCGTGGGACAGCCAGACAATGAGCAGTTCTTC.

The chain joins TRBV7-2 to TRBJ2-7; D unclear. With 2 bases removed from V and 3 bases from J, the gap between germline ends came to 11 bases. There are 14 residues in the CDR3. The germline V gene has CDR1 SGHTA and CDR2 FQGNSA. The CDR3, as DNA: TGTGCCAGCAGCTTATCAGCTTTTAACTACGAGCAGTACTTC. It encodes CASSLSAFNYEQYF.

The chain uses TRBV5-4 and TRBJ1-1; 8 nucleotides match TRBD1. Per germline, CDR1 SGHNT and CDR2 YYREEE (reference sequence). The CDR3 spans 16 residues. Germline trimming cut 3 bases from V and 1 base from J; bases unmatched to any gene: 8. The CDR3 protein is CASSSASTGANTEAFF. The CDR3 bases are TGTGCCAGCAGCTCCGCCTCGACAGGGGCGAACACTGAAGCTTTCTTT.

This clone was seen a handful of times. This chain joins TRBV7-2 and TRBJ2-7, with a weak D call TRBD2 (6 bases). The CDR3 runs 15 residues. Germline V gene sequence: CDR1 SGHTA, CDR2 FQGNSA. V was shortened by 1 base and J by 6 bases, with 16 bases between the two germline ends. CDR3 nucleotides: TGTGCCAGCAGCTTAGGGGGACTCCCTGGGCGCGAGCAGTACTTC. This translates into CASSLGGLPGREQYF.

This rearrangement joins TRBV2 to TRBJ2-2; no firm D call. Germline values: CDR1 SNHLY, CDR2 FYNNEI. CDR3 length equals 11 residues. The V end lost 4 bases, the J end lost 6 bases, and 3 bases lay between the germline ends. Written as DNA, the CDR3 is TGTGCCAGCAGTGTGGCCGGGGAGCTGTTTTTT. This codes for CASSVAGELFF.

This clone has more than one count but fewer than ten. This sequence joins TRBV27 and TRBJ1-1, with TRBD1 identical over 7 bases. The CDR3 runs 14 residues. Trimming cost V 7 bases and J 1 base; bases outside gene matches: 6. Germline V gene data show CDR1 as MNHEY and CDR2 as SMNVEV (reference sequence). CDR3 protein: CASTKQGRNTEAFF. The CDR3 DNA reads TGTGCCAGCACCAAACAGGGGAGGAACACTGAAGCTTTCTTT.

The rearrangement joins TRBV6-5 to TRBJ2-7; D gene unclear. There are 13 residues in the CDR3. V was clipped by 0 bases and J by 5 bases, with 8 bases between them. CDR1 MNHEY and CDR2 SVGAGI come from the germline V gene. CDR3 nucleotide sequence: TGTGCCAGCAGTTACTCTCGGCGGCACGAGCAGTACTTC. Translation: CASSYSRRHEQYF.

J is TRBJ2-7 and V is TRBV10-3; D remains ambiguous. The germline V gene has CDR1 ENHRY and CDR2 SYGVKD. V gave up 4 bases and J gave up 0 bases, with 7 bases separating them. The CDR3 consists of 13 residues. The CDR3 loop reads CAISALSSYEQYF. The CDR3 DNA reads as TGTGCCATCAGTGCACTTAGCTCCTACGAGCAGTACTTC.

As DNA, the CDR3 is TGTGCCAGCAGCTTAGAGTACAGGGAGTTTAGTGGCTACACCTTC. Translation gives CASSLEYREFSGYTF. J is TRBJ1-2 and V is TRBV7-2, with D perhaps TRBD1 (6 bases). Trimming took off 1 base at V and 7 bases at J, with 16 bases between the two ends. This CDR3 has 15 amino acids. The V gene's germline CDR1 is SGHTA and CDR2 FQGNSA.

This clone was observed a handful of times. This CDR3 is CATREVSGAHSNEQFF. The DNA for the CDR3 is TGTGCCACCAGGGAGGTTAGCGGAGCACACAGCAATGAGCAGTTCTTC. The V call is TRBV15, the J call TRBJ2-1; possible D gene TRBD2, 6 bases. The CDR3 is made up of 16 amino acids. Trimming shortened V by 6 bases and J by 6 bases, and 21 bases separated the two germline ends. Germline lookup yields CDR1 LNHNV and CDR2 YYDKDF (reference sequence).